The 29 T cell receptor beta chains below were found in one sample sequenced in a study of PD-1 blockade in mismatch repair-deficient tumors. The assay was immunoSEQ multiplex PCR, and TCRdb's table has in-frame clones only and misses some. The sample carries 60,000 to 65,000 clones, about 87% recorded once. The specimen was peripheral blood, collected 52 weeks after starting pembrolizumab. The receptors come from an adult with mismatch repair-deficient cancer.

The rearrangement uses TRBV28 and TRBJ2-7; 8 bases are a match to TRBD1. Trimming took 3 bases from V and 4 from J; bases not matched to a gene: 5. CDR1 and CDR2 (germline): MDHEN, SYDVKM. The CDR3 covers 14 residues. CDR3 sequence reads: CASSLLTGEYEQYF. DNA for the CDR3: TGTGCCAGCAGTTTGTTGACAGGGGAGTACGAGCAGTACTTC.

The chain has TRBV4-1 and TRBJ2-2; D is possibly TRBD1 (5 bases). The ends were cut back, 2 bases at V and 4 bases at J, with 11 bases in the middle. This CDR3 region has 15 residues. The germline V gene has CDR1 MGHRA and CDR2 YSYEKL. The CDR3 DNA sequence: TGCGCCAGCAGCCAATTGGGAAGGGGCACCGGGGAGCTGTTTTTT. Protein: CASSQLGRGTGELFF.

V usage is TRBV27 and J usage is TRBJ2-1, with D maybe TRBD2 (5 bases). Germline CDR1 and CDR2: MNHEY and SMNVEV (reference sequence). This CDR3 is 15 amino acids long. The V end was cut by 0 bases, the J end by 2 bases, with 8 bases between. CDR3 DNA: TGTGCCAGCAGTTTATCCGGGATTACCTACAATGAGCAGTTCTTC. Protein product: CASSLSGITYNEQFF.

V is TRBV7-9 and J is TRBJ2-3, with a weak D call TRBD1 (6 bases). CDR1 SEHNR and CDR2 FQNEAQ come from the germline V gene (reference sequence). The ends were cut back, 2 bases at V and 5 bases at J, with 11 bases in the middle. This CDR3 is 14 amino acids long. The CDR3 spells CASSLTRQEDTQYF. Written as DNA, the CDR3 is TGTGCCAGCAGCTTAACCCGACAGGAAGATACGCAGTATTTT. The full variable domain, in which reference TRBV7-9 and TRBJ2-3 provide the parts outside the CDR3, is DTGVSQNPRHKITKRGQNVTFRCDPISEHNRLYWYRQTLGQGPEFLTYFQNEAQLEKSRLLSDRFSAERPKGSFSTLEIQRTEQGDSAMYLCASSLTRQEDTQYFGPGTRLTVL.

The chain combines TRBV19 with TRBJ2-2, with 7 bases matching TRBD1. CDR3 length equals 18 residues. The germline gives CDR1 LNHDA, CDR2 SQIVND (reference sequence). The V segment lost 6 bases and the J segment 0 bases; nucleotides outside the gene matches: 13. CDR3 sequence reads: CASSQETRQGTNTGELFF. The CDR3, as DNA: TGTGCCAGTAGCCAAGAAACAAGACAGGGTACGAACACCGGGGAGCTGTTTTTT.

This clone was counted only a few times. This chain joins TRBV7-9 and TRBJ2-7, with D unresolved. V was cut by 5 bases and J by 7 bases, with 18 bases left in between. The V gene's germline CDR1 is SEHNR and CDR2 FQNEAQ (reference sequence). The CDR3 runs 14 residues. The CDR3 region has the DNA TGTGCCAGCAGCGGTCAGGTGGGGTTTAGGGAGCAGTACTTC. This translates into CASSGQVGFREQYF.

The CDR3 coding sequence is TGTGCCAGTAGCGAACGGGGCAATCAGCCCCAGCATTTT. It codes for CASSERGNQPQHF. This chain links TRBV19 with TRBJ1-5; D unresolved. The germline V and J ends were trimmed by 6 bases and 2 bases, with 8 bases remaining between them. This CDR3 has 13 amino acids. Germline V gives CDR1 LNHDA, CDR2 SQIVND (reference sequence).

In DNA form, the CDR3 reads TGTGCCAGCAGCTCCACAGGGGTTGTGTCCTACGAGCAGTACTTC. Its protein is CASSSTGVVSYEQYF. The chain joins TRBV7-9 to TRBJ2-7, with 7 bases aligning to TRBD1. The CDR3 extends over 15 amino acids. Losses at the gene ends were 4 bases for V and 1 base for J; bases not matched to a gene: 7. Germline V gene data show CDR1 as SEHNR and CDR2 as FQNEAQ (reference sequence).

The chain recombines TRBV7-2 with TRBJ2-5; D unresolved. Between the trimmed V and J ends, which lost 4 bases and 1 base, there was a span of 1 base. The germline V gene has CDR1 SGHTA and CDR2 FQGNSA. The CDR3 has 11 amino acids. In DNA, the CDR3 is TGTGCCAGCAGCTCCCAAGAGACCCAGTACTTC. Its translation is CASSSQETQYF. Using reference TRBV7-2 and TRBJ2-5 for the parts outside the CDR3, the full variable domain is GAGVSQSPSNKVTEKGKDVELRCDPISGHTALYWYRQSLGQGLEFLIYFQGNSAPDKSGLPSDRFSAERTGGSVSTLTIQRTQQEDSAVYLCASSSQETQYFGPGTRLLVL.

The J gene is TRBJ2-1, the V gene TRBV6-5; 7 bases align to TRBD2. The J segment lost 5 bases and the V segment lost 0 bases, leaving 1 base of the junction unmatched. Per the germline V gene, CDR1 is MNHEY and CDR2 is SVGAGI. The CDR3 is 14 amino acids. In DNA form, the CDR3 reads TGTGCCAGCAGTTACTCTCTAGCGGACAATGAGCAGTTCTTC. Its translation: CASSYSLADNEQFF.

V is TRBV11-2 and J is TRBJ2-2; D is undetermined. Germline V gene data show CDR1 as SGHAT and CDR2 as FQNNGV. This CDR3 region has 11 residues. Trimming took 5 bases from V and 5 from J, leaving 3 bases between them. CDR3 amino acids: CASSLTGELFF. The CDR3 DNA reads as TGTGCCAGCAGCCTTACCGGGGAGCTGTTTTTT.

The chain joins TRBV19 to TRBJ1-3; no definite D call. CDR3 length equals 14 residues. The V and J ends lost 5 bases and 2 bases respectively, with 10 bases between them. Germline CDR1 LNHDA, CDR2 SQIVND (reference sequence). CDR3: CASSPGGTGNTIYF. The DNA for the CDR3 is TGTGCCAGTAGTCCCGGAGGAACTGGAAACACCATATATTTT. The full variable domain, rest sourced from reference TRBV19 and TRBJ1-3, is DGGITQSPKYLFRKEGQNVTLSCEQNLNHDAMYWYRQDPGQGLRLIYYSQIVNDFQKGDIAEGYSVSREKKESFPLTVTSAQKNPTAFYLCASSPGGTGNTIYFGEGSWLTVV.

In its sample, this clone was seen a few times. The gene calls are TRBV5-6 and TRBJ2-2, with D maybe TRBD1 (5 bases). The CDR3 is made up of 13 amino acids. Germline lookup yields CDR1 SGHDT and CDR2 YYEEEE. The ends were cut back, 4 bases at V and 3 bases at J, with 7 bases in the middle. In DNA form, the CDR3 reads TGTGCCAGCAGCCAGGGCGACACCGGGGAGCTGTTTTTT. Protein: CASSQGDTGELFF.

The chain is built from TRBV2 and TRBJ2-5; tentative D call: TRBD2 (5 bases). This CDR3 has 13 amino acids. V lost 2 bases to trimming and J lost 3 bases, with 7 bases between them. The germline V gene encodes CDR1 SNHLY and CDR2 FYNNEI. CDR3 amino acids: CASSEREKETQYF. The CDR3 DNA sequence: TGTGCCAGCAGTGAAAGGGAGAAAGAGACCCAGTACTTC.

The chain recombines TRBV5-1 with TRBJ1-4; D remains unclear. CDR3 size: 15 residues. The V and J ends lost 1 base and 0 bases respectively, with 7 bases between them. The germline gives CDR1 SGHRS, CDR2 YFSETQ. Here the CDR3 DNA reads TGCGCCAGCAGCTTGCAGCTCGCAACTAATGAAAAACTGTTTTTT. Its translation is CASSLQLATNEKLFF.

This clone was observed once. V is TRBV19 and J is TRBJ2-4, with D unclear. This CDR3 is built from 14 residues. V lost 5 bases to trimming and J lost 0 bases, with 8 bases between them. Germline values: CDR1 LNHDA, CDR2 SQIVND (reference sequence). CDR3 sequence: CASSLKEAKNIQYF. CDR3 coding DNA: TGTGCCAGTAGTCTTAAGGAAGCCAAAAACATTCAGTACTTC.

V and J are TRBV6-5 and TRBJ2-7, with 10 nucleotides matching TRBD2. V lost 3 bases, J lost 4 bases, and 3 bases stayed unmatched. The CDR3 sequence is 14 residues long. The germline CDR1 and CDR2 sequences are MNHEY and SVGAGI. CDR3 nucleotides: TGTGCCAGCAGTTATCTAGCGGGGGATTACGAGCAGTACTTC. The encoded protein is CASSYLAGDYEQYF.

The rearrangement links TRBV6-1 to TRBJ1-3; tentatively, D is TRBD1 (6 bases). The germline V gene has CDR1 MNHNS and CDR2 SASEGT. V dropped 3 bases and J dropped 4 bases, with 16 bases sitting between them. CDR3 size: 16 residues. CDR3 DNA sequence: TGTGCCAGCAGTGATTCGTCGGGGGCATCCGGAAACACCATATATTTT. This sequence encodes CASSDSSGASGNTIYF.

This clone has just one count. This chain joins TRBV6-6 and TRBJ1-2; the D gene is possibly TRBD1 (5 bases). Germline V CDR1 and CDR2: MNHNY, SVGAGI (reference sequence). The CDR3 sequence is 11 residues long. The ends were cut back, 6 bases at V and 6 bases at J, with 8 bases in the middle. The CDR3 coding sequence is TGTGCCAGCAGATCAGGGAATGGCTACACCTTC. Protein: CASRSGNGYTF.

This rearrangement joins TRBV7-2 to TRBJ2-5, with TRBD1 as a possible D gene (6 bases). The CDR3 is 16 residues long. Trimming cost V 5 bases and J 5 bases, with 21 bases left between them. Germline CDR1 is SGHTA and CDR2 is FQGNSA. CDR3 sequence reads: CASSQGVGQGWETQYF. In DNA form, the CDR3 reads TGTGCCAGCAGCCAGGGAGTGGGACAAGGGTGGGAGACCCAGTACTTC.

The V call is TRBV9, the J call TRBJ2-3; 9 bases align to TRBD2. The CDR3 has 16 amino acids. Germline assignment: CDR1 SGDLS and CDR2 YYNGEE. The V and J ends lost 2 bases and 2 bases, in that order; junction bases with no gene match: 6. CDR3 protein: CASSVSGGGSTDTQYF. The CDR3 DNA reads TGTGCCAGCAGCGTTAGCGGGGGCGGTTCCACAGATACGCAGTATTTT.

The chain recombines TRBV15 with TRBJ2-2; 10 positions match TRBD1. The CDR3 spans 14 residues. The germline V gene encodes CDR1 LNHNV and CDR2 YYDKDF (reference sequence). Trimming removed 9 bases from V and 6 bases from J; junction bases left unmatched: 7. The CDR3 bases are TGTGCCACGAACCGGGACAGGGGTTCCGGGGAGCTGTTTTTT. Translating it yields CATNRDRGSGELFF. Full variable domain (outside the CDR3, taken from reference TRBV15 and TRBJ2-2): DAMVIQNPRYQVTQFGKPVTLSCSQTLNHNVMYWYQQKSSQAPKLLFHYYDKDFNNEADTPDNFQSRRPNTSFCFLDIRSPGLGDTAMYLCATNRDRGSGELFFGEGSRLTVL.

This sequence joins TRBV28 and TRBJ1-1, with unresolved D. The CDR3 spans 11 residues. CDR1 and CDR2 from the germline V gene are MDHEN and SYDVKM. V was clipped by 5 bases and J by 8 bases, with 9 bases between them. CDR3 region: CASSPAREAFF. The CDR3 nucleotides read TGTGCCAGCAGTCCCGCAAGGGAAGCTTTCTTT.

The DNA for the CDR3 is TGCGCCAGCAGCCAACGGACGGAGAGCAATCAGCCCCAGCATTTT. Translation: CASSQRTESNQPQHF. The chain carries TRBV4-1 and TRBJ1-5; D not certain. The CDR3 has 15 amino acids. Trimming pared 2 bases from V and 1 base from J, leaving 9 bases between. CDR1 is MGHRA, CDR2 YSYEKL, per germline.

Comments on this clone: The same CDR3 can be traced to other DNA sequences in this sample. This rearrangement joins TRBV6-5 to TRBJ1-1; D not certain. This CDR3 has 13 residues. Looked up from germline, CDR1 is MNHEY and CDR2 is SVGAGI. V dropped 5 bases and J dropped 7 bases, with 14 bases sitting between them. CDR3: CASSLYTAGEAFF. The CDR3 DNA reads TGTGCCAGCAGTCTTTATACAGCCGGTGAAGCTTTCTTT.

In DNA, the CDR3 is TGTGCCAGCAGTTTTCTCCCTCTAGCGGGGGGTTTCTACGAGCAGTACTTC. Its protein product is CASSFLPLAGGFYEQYF. V gene TRBV27 combines with J gene TRBJ2-7, with TRBD2 identical over 11 bases. This CDR3 is built from 17 residues. The germline V gene encodes CDR1 MNHEY and CDR2 SMNVEV (reference sequence). V was clipped by 3 bases and J by 3 bases; unmatched bases: 10.

CDR3 residues: CASSLGSGKLYGYTF. The CDR3 nucleotides are TGTGCCAGCAGCTTAGGTTCAGGAAAGCTCTATGGCTACACCTTC. The chain is built from TRBV7-9 and TRBJ1-2; D gene ambiguous. V was clipped by 1 base and J by 4 bases, with 13 bases between them. The germline CDR1 and CDR2 sequences are SEHNR and FQNEAQ (reference sequence). The CDR3 runs 15 residues.

This chain uses TRBV11-2 with TRBJ2-7; 13 nucleotides match TRBD2. This CDR3 is 16 amino acids long. Germline V gene sequence: CDR1 SGHAT, CDR2 FQNNGV. With V trimmed by 4 bases and J by 6 bases, 9 bases remained unmatched. CDR3: CASSSWTSGSLGEQYF. CDR3 nucleotides: TGTGCCAGCAGCTCTTGGACTAGCGGGAGTTTAGGCGAGCAGTACTTC. Looking up the rest from reference TRBV11-2 and TRBJ2-7 gives the full variable domain: EAGVAQSPRYKIIEKRQSVAFWCNPISGHATLYWYQQILGQGPKLLIQFQNNGVVDDSQLPKDRFSAERLKGVDSTLKIQPAKLEDSAVYLCASSSWTSGSLGEQYFGPGTRLTVT.

The CDR3 sequence: CASSTETESSYNEQFF. As DNA, the CDR3 is TGTGCCAGTAGTACTGAGACAGAAAGCTCCTACAATGAGCAGTTCTTC. This chain joins TRBV19 and TRBJ2-1, with TRBD1 as a possible D gene (5 bases). The CDR3 length is 16 residues. Trimming shortened V by 4 bases and J by 0 bases, and 13 bases separated the two germline ends. CDR1 LNHDA and CDR2 SQIVND come from the germline V gene (reference sequence).